This T cell receptor (beta chain) was retrieved from a study of neoadjuvant anti-PD-1 for oral cavity cancer. This clone was found a few times. The CDR3 runs to 13 residues. The germline V gene encodes CDR1 SEHNR and CDR2 FQNEAQ (reference sequence). With 5 bases removed from V and 6 bases from J, the gap between germline ends came to 13 bases. Clones were read by immunoSEQ multiplex PCR, and TCRdb kept only the in-frame ones, dropping some. This table has some 8,400 clones, 65% to 80% appearing once. As for time point: after neoadjuvant nivolumab, at surgical resection. The specimen comprised PBMCs, sampled after nivolumab (anti-PD-1) treatment. The V call is TRBV7-9, the J call TRBJ1-2; D is perhaps TRBD1 (5 bases). The receptor's source is a person between 40 and 80 years old with oral cavity squamous cell carcinoma. CDR3 sequence: CASSPDTFHGYTF. For the CDR3, the DNA is TGTGCCAGCAGCCCGGACACATTCCATGGCTACACCTTC.